This T cell receptor beta chain was identified in a study of cytomegalovirus exposure and HLA in healthy donors. General observations from the study: Later examination showed HLA-associated TCR beta chains had greater clonal expansion than equally common others.

In nominal health when sampled, donors likely had unrecorded immune exposures nonetheless. The CDR3 sequence is 14 residues long. Germline CDR1 is SGDLS and CDR2 is YYNGEE. With 0 bases removed from V and 7 bases from J, the gap between germline ends came to 13 bases. The PCR had 60 Vbeta and 13 Jbeta primers. Sequencing was performed with immunoSEQ multiplex PCR; in TCRdb, only in-frame clones are kept and a portion is missing. Altogether 130,000 or so clones are present, about 80% being singletons, with the ten largest covering approximately 1.9%. The sample holds one count of this clone. Its cognate antigen is unknown.

This rearrangement joins TRBV9 to TRBJ1-1, with D perhaps TRBD1 (5 bases). This sequence originates from a woman aged 40 to 55 in good health and CMV-seronegative. The specimen was PBMCs. This CDR3 reads CASSVAGGTNEAFF. The CDR3 DNA is TGTGCCAGCAGCGTAGCTGGAGGGACTAATGAAGCTTTCTTT.